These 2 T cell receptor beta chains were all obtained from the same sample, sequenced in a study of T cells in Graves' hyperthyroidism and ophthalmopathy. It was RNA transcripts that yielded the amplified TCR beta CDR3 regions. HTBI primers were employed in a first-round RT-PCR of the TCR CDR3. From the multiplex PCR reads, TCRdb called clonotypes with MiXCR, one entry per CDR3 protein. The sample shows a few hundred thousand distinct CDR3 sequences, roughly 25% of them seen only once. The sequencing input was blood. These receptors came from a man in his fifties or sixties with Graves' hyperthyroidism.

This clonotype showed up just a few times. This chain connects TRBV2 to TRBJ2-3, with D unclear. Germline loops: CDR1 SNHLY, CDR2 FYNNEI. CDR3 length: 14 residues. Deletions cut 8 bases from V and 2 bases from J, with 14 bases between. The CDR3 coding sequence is TGTGCCAGCTTCCCGGCTACTCCCACAGATACGCAGTATTTT. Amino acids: CASFPATPTDTQYF.

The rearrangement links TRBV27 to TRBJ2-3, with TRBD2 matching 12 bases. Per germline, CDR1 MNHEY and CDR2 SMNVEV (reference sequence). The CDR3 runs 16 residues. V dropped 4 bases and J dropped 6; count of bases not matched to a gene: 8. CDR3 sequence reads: CASSSRLAGDIDTQYF. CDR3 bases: TGTGCCAGCAGTTCCAGACTAGCGGGAGACATTGATACGCAGTATTTT.